This T cell receptor beta chain was found in a study of cytotoxic CD8 clonotypes in ibrutinib-treated CLL. About the research overall: Samples showed on average around 230,000 productive templates and 80,000 to 100,000 productive rearrangements. Study-wide points: At progression, clonality fell back toward baseline after rising at ibrutinib response. Public clonotypes were rare and shrank or held steady on treatment.

Depth targeted 1 in 200,000 to 1 in 1 million T cells, averaging roughly 9.7x coverage per clonotype. Profiled with immunoSEQ multiplex PCR; TCRdb holds only in-frame clones, not every one. The repertoire holds almost 85,000 clones, with 86% as singletons. The CDR3 covers 13 residues. Trimming removed 6 bases at V and 0 bases at J, with 8 bases between. CDR1 and CDR2 from the germline V gene are LNHDA and SQIVND (reference sequence). Comment on this clone: Its antigen remains unknown.

The receptor comes from a human donor with chronic lymphocytic leukemia. The chain links TRBV19 to TRBJ1-1; D unclear. This material consisted of PBMCs, taken before ibrutinib treatment. The CDR3 spells CASSGDMNTEAFF. In DNA, the CDR3 is TGTGCCAGTAGCGGTGACATGAACACTGAAGCTTTCTTT. The full variable domain, its missing parts supplied by reference TRBV19 and TRBJ1-1, is DGGITQSPKYLFRKEGQNVTLSCEQNLNHDAMYWYRQDPGQGLRLIYYSQIVNDFQKGDIAEGYSVSREKKESFPLTVTSAQKNPTAFYLCASSGDMNTEAFFGQGTRLTVV.